A selection of T cell receptor beta chains follows, all from one sample in a study of blood T cell repertoires in COVID-19. TCRdb keeps only in-frame clones here, not all; method: immunoSEQ multiplex PCR. This table has 200,000 to 300,000 clones, around 86% appearing once. Sequencing was performed on peripheral blood. All receptors derive from a man aged 35-49 years who had recovered from COVID-19. Both conserved end residues are part of each CDR3. Fields, in order: CDR3 length, V gene, D gene, J gene, clone size, CDR3 protein, CDR3 DNA. A D gene is named only where the DNA matches it firmly. Size is omitted from some rows. Given values are once, few, many or a class for expanded clones.

>13|TRBV29-1|.|TRBJ2-1|.
CSVGGRTYNEQFF
TGCAGCGTCGGGGGACGGACCTACAATGAGCAGTTCTTC
>15|TRBV5-6|.|TRBJ1-1|few
CASSYGGTPNTEAFF
TGTGCCAGCAGCTACGGAGGGACTCCTAACACTGAAGCTTTCTTT
>15|TRBV7-2|TRBD2|TRBJ2-5|.
CASSQDAGGSETQYF
TGTGCCAGCAGTCAGGATGCGGGGGGGTCGGAGACCCAGTACTTC
>14|TRBV5-1|TRBD1|TRBJ2-7|.
CASSLEGTEYEQYF
TGCGCCAGCAGCTTGGAAGGGACAGAATACGAGCAGTACTTC
>14|TRBV20-1|.|TRBJ2-5|.
CSASRPGVRETQYF
TGCAGTGCTAGTAGGCCGGGGGTGAGGGAGACCCAGTACTTC
>15|TRBV6-5|.|TRBJ2-7|.
CASSPGVQVTYEQYF
TGTGCCAGCAGCCCCGGGGTTCAGGTTACCTACGAGCAGTACTTC
>16|TRBV19|.|TRBJ2-1|.
CASSSYGGASYNEQFF
TGTGCCAGTAGTTCCTACGGGGGAGCCTCCTACAATGAGCAGTTCTTC
>13|TRBV4-3|.|TRBJ2-1|.
CASSRTVHNEQFF
TGCGCCAGCAGCCGCACAGTTCACAATGAGCAGTTCTTC
>17|TRBV4-1|TRBD2|TRBJ2-1|.
CASSPSPTSGGRNEQFF
TGCGCCAGCAGCCCATCCCCGACTAGCGGGGGCAGGAATGAGCAGTTCTTC
>15|TRBV18|.|TRBJ1-2|.
CASSPQSGHDYGYTF
TGTGCCAGCTCACCACAATCGGGACACGACTATGGCTACACCTTC
>14|TRBV7-2|TRBD2|TRBJ2-5|.
CASSLLAGRETQYF
TGTGCCAGCAGCTTATTAGCGGGTAGAGAGACCCAGTACTTC
>14|TRBV3-1/TRBV3-2|.|TRBJ2-1|few
CASSLAALYNEQFF
TGTGCCAGCAGCCTAGCGGCGTTATACAATGAGCAGTTCTTC
>16|TRBV3-1/TRBV3-2|TRBD1|TRBJ1-2|.
CASSQPHGQGGYGYTF
TGTGCCAGCAGCCAACCTCACGGACAGGGGGGTTATGGCTACACCTTC
>16|TRBV7-9|.|TRBJ2-5|once
CASSPRSGLAKETQYF
TGTGCCAGCAGCCCCAGATCCGGGCTAGCGAAAGAGACCCAGTACTTC
>15|TRBV5-1|TRBD2|TRBJ2-3|.
CASSLGPGGTDTQYF
TGCGCCAGCTCCCTCGGCCCGGGGGGGACAGATACGCAGTATTTT
>15|TRBV6-1|.|TRBJ1-6|.
CASSEWHLYNSPLHF
TGTGCCAGCAGTGAATGGCACCTCTATAATTCACCCCTCCACTTT
>12|TRBV21-1|.|TRBJ2-7|.
CASSIQVLEEYF
TGTGCCAGCAGCATTCAGGTCCTGGAAGAGTACTTC
>15|TRBV19|.|TRBJ1-2|.
CASPMVGGDLDGYTF
TGTGCCAGTCCAATGGTAGGGGGGGACCTTGATGGCTACACCTTC
>15|TRBV12-1|.|TRBJ1-6|.
CASSAGTVPYSPLHF
TGTGCCAGCAGCGCTGGGACAGTTCCGTATTCACCCCTCCACTTT
>13|TRBV9|.|TRBJ2-7|.
CASSVGGGHEQYF
TGTGCCAGCAGCGTAGGGGGGGGGCACGAGCAGTACTTC
>17|TRBV3-1/TRBV3-2|.|TRBJ2-7|few
CASSPSERALRSYEQYF
TGTGCCAGCAGCCCTAGTGAGCGAGCGCTTCGTTCCTACGAGCAGTACTTC
>15|TRBV7-9|TRBD1|TRBJ1-5|.
CASSPAGQGNQPQHF
TGTGCCAGCAGCCCCGCGGGACAGGGCAATCAGCCCCAGCATTTT
>18|TRBV6-4|TRBD1|TRBJ1-4|.
CASSPARTGRRDNEKLFF
TGTGCCAGCAGTCCCGCCAGGACAGGGAGGAGGGATAATGAAAAACTGTTTTTT
>14|TRBV10-3|TRBD1|TRBJ1-4|.
CAIGGQGKNEKLFF
TGTGCCATCGGGGGACAGGGGAAAAATGAAAAACTGTTTTTT
>12|TRBV11-2|.|TRBJ2-1|once
CASSHTLDEQFF
TGTGCCAGCAGCCATACATTGGATGAGCAGTTCTTC
>16|TRBV5-6|TRBD1|TRBJ1-6|.
CASSRRAGQGASPLHF
TGTGCCAGCAGCCGACGCGCAGGACAGGGGGCATCACCCCTCCACTTT
>16|TRBV6-4|TRBD2|TRBJ2-2|.
CASSDTSGGPFRELFF
TGTGCCAGCAGTGATACTAGCGGGGGGCCCTTCAGGGAGCTGTTTTTT